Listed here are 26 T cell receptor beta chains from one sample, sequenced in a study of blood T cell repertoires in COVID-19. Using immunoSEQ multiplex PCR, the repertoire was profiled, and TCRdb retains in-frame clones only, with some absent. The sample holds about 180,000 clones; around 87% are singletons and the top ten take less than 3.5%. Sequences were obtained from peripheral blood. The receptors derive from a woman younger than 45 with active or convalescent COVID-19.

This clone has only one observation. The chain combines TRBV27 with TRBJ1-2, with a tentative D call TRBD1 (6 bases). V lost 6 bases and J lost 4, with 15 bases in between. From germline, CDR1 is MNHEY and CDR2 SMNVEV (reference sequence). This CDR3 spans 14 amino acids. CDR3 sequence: CASSTTGFGYGYTF. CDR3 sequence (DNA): TGTGCCAGCAGCACTACAGGGTTCGGCTATGGCTACACCTTC.

CDR3 nucleotides: TGTGCCAGCAGCCAGAGGGGACTAGCGGGGAACAATGAGCAGTTCTTC. Amino acids: CASSQRGLAGNNEQFF. The gene calls are TRBV3-1 (or the pseudogene TRBV3-2) and TRBJ2-1, with 13 nucleotides matching TRBD2. In germline, CDR1 is LGHDT, CDR2 YNNKEL (reference sequence). J lost 5 bases, V lost 3 bases, and 4 bases had no gene match. This CDR3 contains 16 residues.

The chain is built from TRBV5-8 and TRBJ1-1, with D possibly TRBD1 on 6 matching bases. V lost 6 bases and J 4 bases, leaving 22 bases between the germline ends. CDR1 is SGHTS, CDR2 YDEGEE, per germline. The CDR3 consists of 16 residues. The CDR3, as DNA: TGTGCCAGCACCCTGATGGGGGGGGGCTGGGGCACTGAAGCTTTCTTT. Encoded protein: CASTLMGGGWGTEAFF.

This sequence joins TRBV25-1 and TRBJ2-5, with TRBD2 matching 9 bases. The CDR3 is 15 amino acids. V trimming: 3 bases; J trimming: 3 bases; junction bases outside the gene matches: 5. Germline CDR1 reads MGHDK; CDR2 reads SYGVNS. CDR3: CASSEMIAGEETQYF. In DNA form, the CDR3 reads TGTGCCAGCAGTGAGATGATAGCGGGGGAAGAGACCCAGTACTTC.

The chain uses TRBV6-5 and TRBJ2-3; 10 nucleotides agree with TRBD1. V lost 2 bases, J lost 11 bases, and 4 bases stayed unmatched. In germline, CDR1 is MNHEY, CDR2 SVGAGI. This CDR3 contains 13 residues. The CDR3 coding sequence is TGTGCCAGCAGTTACGAACGGGACAGGGGGCAGTATTTT. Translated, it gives CASSYERDRGQYF.

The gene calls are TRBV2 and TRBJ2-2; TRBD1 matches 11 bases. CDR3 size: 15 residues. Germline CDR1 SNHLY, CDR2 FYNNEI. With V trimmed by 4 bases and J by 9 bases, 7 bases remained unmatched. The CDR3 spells CASSGRTGGPRELFF. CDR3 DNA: TGTGCCAGCAGTGGTCGGACAGGGGGCCCCAGGGAGCTGTTTTTT.

DNA of the CDR3: TGTGCTAGTGGTTTGGTAGGAATTCGGGACAGGGGGCTGGGGCAGCCCCAGCATTTT. Residues: CASGLVGIRDRGLGQPQHF. The rearrangement uses TRBV12-5 and TRBJ1-5; 12 bases fit TRBD1. Unmatched junction bases numbered 13, after V lost 0 bases and J lost 7 bases. In germline, CDR1 is LGHNT, CDR2 FRNRAP. The CDR3 runs to 19 residues. Full variable domain (missing parts from reference TRBV12-5 and TRBJ1-5): DARVTQTPRHKVTEMGQEVTMRCQPILGHNTVFWYRQTMMQGLELLAYFRNRAPLDDSGMPKDRFSAEMPDATLATLKIQPSEPRDSAVYFCASGLVGIRDRGLGQPQHFGDGTRLSIL.

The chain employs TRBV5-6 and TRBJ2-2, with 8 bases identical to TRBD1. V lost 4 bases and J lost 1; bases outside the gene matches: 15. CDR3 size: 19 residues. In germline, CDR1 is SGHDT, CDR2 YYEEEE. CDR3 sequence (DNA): TGTGCCAGCAGCAGGGTCCGGGACAGGAGACCCCTGAACACCGGGGAGCTGTTTTTT. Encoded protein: CASSRVRDRRPLNTGELFF.

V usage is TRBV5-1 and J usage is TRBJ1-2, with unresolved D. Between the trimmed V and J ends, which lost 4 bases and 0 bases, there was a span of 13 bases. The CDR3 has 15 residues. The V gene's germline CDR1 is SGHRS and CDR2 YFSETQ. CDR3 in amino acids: CASSPGGSPNYGYTF. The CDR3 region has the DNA TGCGCCAGCAGCCCCGGTGGGAGCCCTAACTATGGCTACACCTTC.

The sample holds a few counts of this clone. Here the CDR3 reads CASSIDRTGSNTGELFF. Written as DNA, the CDR3 is TGTGCCAGTAGTATAGATCGGACAGGATCGAACACCGGGGAGCTGTTTTTT. The chain carries TRBV19 and TRBJ2-2; 7 bases are shared with TRBD1. The CDR3 is 17 amino acids. V lost 0 bases to trimming and J lost 0 bases; unmatched junction nucleotides: 4. The germline gives CDR1 LNHDA, CDR2 SQIVND (reference sequence).

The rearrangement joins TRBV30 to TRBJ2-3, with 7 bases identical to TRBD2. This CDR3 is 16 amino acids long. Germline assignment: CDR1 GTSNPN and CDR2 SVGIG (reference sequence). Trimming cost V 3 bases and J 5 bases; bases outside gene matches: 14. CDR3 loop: CAWSPRGIGGGDTQYF. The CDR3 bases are TGTGCCTGGAGCCCTAGGGGCATTGGGGGGGGAGATACGCAGTATTTT. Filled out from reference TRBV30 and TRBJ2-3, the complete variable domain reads SQTIHQWPATLVQPVGSPLSLECTVEGTSNPNLYWYRQAAGRGLQLLFYSVGIGQISSEVPQNLSASRPQDRQFILSSKKLLLSDSGFYLCAWSPRGIGGGDTQYFGPGTRLTVL.

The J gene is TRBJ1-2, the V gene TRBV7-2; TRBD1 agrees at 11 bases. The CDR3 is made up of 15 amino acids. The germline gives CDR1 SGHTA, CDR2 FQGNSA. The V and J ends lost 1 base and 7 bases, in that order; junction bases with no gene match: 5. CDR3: CASSLDGTGGSGYTF. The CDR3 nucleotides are TGTGCCAGCAGCTTAGACGGGACAGGGGGAAGTGGCTACACCTTC.

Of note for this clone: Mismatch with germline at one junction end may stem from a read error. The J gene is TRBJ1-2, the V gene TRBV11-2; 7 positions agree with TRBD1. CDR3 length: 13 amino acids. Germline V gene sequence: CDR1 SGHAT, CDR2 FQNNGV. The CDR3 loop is CASSLDYRTGCTF. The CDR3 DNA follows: TGTGCCAGCAGCTTAGATTATAGGACAGGCTGCACCTTC. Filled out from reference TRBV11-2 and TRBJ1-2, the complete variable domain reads EAGVAQSPRYKIIEKRQSVAFWCNPISGHATLYWYQQILGQGPKLLIQFQNNGVVDDSQLPKDRFSAERLKGVDSTLKIQPAKLEDSAVYLCASSLDYRTGCTFGSGTRLTVV.

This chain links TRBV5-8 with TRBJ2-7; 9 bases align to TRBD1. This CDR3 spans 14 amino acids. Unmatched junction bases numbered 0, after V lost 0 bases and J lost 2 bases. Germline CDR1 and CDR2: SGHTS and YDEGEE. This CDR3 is CASSLGDRAYEQYF. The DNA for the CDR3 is TGTGCCAGCAGCTTGGGGGACAGGGCCTACGAGCAGTACTTC.

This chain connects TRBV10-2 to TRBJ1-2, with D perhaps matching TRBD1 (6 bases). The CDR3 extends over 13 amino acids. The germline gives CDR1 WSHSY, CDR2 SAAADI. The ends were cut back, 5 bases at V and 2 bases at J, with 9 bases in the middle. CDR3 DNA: TGCGCCAGCAGTCCGCAGGGGAACTATGGCTACACCTTC. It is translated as CASSPQGNYGYTF.

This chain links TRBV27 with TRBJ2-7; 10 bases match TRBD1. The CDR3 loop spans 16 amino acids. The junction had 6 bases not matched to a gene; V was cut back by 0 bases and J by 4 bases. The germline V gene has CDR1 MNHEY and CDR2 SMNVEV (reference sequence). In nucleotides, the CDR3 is TGTGCCAGCAGTTTATCCGGACAGGGGGTAAGATACGAGCAGTACTTC. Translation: CASSLSGQGVRYEQYF.

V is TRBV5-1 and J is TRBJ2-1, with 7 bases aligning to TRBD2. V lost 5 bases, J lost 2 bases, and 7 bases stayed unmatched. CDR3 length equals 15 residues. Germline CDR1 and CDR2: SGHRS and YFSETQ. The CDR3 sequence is CASSSGTNPYNEQFF. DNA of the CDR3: TGCGCCAGCAGTTCCGGGACTAACCCCTACAATGAGCAGTTCTTC. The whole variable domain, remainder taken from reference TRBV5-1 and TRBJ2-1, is KAGVTQTPRYLIKTRGQQVTLSCSPISGHRSVSWYQQTPGQGLQFLFEYFSETQRNKGNFPGRFSGRQFSNSRSEMNVSTLELGDSALYLCASSSGTNPYNEQFFGPGTRLTVL.

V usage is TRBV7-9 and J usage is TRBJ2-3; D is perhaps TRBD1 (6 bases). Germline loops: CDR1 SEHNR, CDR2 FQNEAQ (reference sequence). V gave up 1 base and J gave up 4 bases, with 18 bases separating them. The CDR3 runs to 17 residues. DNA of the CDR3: TGTGCCAGCAGCTTAGTTGGGCAGGGGTTCGTAGCAGATACGCAGTATTTT. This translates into CASSLVGQGFVADTQYF.

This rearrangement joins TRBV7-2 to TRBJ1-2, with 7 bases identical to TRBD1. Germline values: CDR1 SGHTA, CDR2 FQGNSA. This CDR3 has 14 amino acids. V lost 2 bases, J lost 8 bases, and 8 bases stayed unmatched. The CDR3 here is CASSLRTGQRGYTF. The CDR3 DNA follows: TGTGCCAGCAGCTTAAGGACAGGCCAGCGGGGCTACACCTTC.

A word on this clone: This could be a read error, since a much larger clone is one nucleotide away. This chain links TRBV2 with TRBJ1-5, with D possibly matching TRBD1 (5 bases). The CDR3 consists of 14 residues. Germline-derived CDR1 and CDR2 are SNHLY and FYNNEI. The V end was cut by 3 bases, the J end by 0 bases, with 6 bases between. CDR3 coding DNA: TGTGCCAGCAGTGAGGGGGGTAGCAATCAGCCCCAGCATTTT. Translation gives CASSEGGSNQPQHF.

CDR3 DNA sequence: TGTGCCAGCTCACCGTCCGGGACAGGGAGCCACACCTTC. Translation: CASSPSGTGSHTF. The chain uses TRBV18 and TRBJ1-2, with 9 bases aligning to TRBD1. The junction had 8 bases not matched to a gene; V was cut back by 3 bases and J by 12 bases. The CDR3 is made up of 13 amino acids. The germline gives CDR1 KGHSH, CDR2 LQKENI.

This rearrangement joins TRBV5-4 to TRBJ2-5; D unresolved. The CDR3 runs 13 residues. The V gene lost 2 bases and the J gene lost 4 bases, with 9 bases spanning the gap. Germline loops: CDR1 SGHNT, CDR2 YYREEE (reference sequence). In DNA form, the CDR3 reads TGTGCCAGCAGCTTTTTGGCCCTAGAGACCCAGTACTTC. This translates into CASSFLALETQYF.

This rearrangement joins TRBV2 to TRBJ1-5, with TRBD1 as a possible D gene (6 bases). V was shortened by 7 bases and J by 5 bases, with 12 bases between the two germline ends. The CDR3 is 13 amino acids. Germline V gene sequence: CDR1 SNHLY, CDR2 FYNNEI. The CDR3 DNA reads TGTGCCAGCAAGACAGGTGTATATCAGCCCCAGCATTTT. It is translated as CASKTGVYQPQHF.

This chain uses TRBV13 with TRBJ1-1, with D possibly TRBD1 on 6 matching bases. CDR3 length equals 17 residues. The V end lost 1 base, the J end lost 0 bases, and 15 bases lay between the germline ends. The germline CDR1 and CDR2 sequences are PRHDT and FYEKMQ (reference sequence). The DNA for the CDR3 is TGTGCCAGCAGCTTAGTCAGGGGTCCAACGATGAACACTGAAGCTTTCTTT. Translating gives CASSLVRGPTMNTEAFF.

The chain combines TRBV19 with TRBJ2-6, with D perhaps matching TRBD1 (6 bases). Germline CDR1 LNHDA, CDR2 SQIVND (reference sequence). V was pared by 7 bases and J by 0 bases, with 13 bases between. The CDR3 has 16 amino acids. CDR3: CASKRTESSGANVLTF. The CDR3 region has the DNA TGTGCCAGTAAGCGGACAGAAAGCTCTGGGGCCAACGTCCTGACTTTC.

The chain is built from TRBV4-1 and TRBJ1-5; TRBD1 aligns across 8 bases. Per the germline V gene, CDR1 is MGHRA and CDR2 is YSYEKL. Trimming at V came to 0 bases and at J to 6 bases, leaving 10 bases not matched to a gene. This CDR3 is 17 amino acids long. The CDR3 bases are TGCGCCAGCAGCCAAGATGCCCCTCAGGGGGCGAGTCAGCCCCAGCATTTT. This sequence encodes CASSQDAPQGASQPQHF.